The T cell receptor (beta chain) described here comes from a study of T-cell memory formation after mild COVID-19. Study-wide background: Clusters of TCRs were largely donor specific.

The CDR3 is 15 amino acids. Germline V gene sequence: CDR1 KGHDR, CDR2 SFDVKD. With V trimmed by 8 bases and J by 5 bases, 6 bases remained unmatched. With constant-segment primers, 5'RACE yielded cDNA libraries of TCR alpha and TCR beta that carried sample barcodes and UMIs. TCRdb reprocessed the 5' RACE reads with MiXCR, giving one entry per CDR3 protein. The data hold 200,000 to 250,000 distinct CDR3 sequences, with roughly 30% observed a single time. V usage is TRBV24-1 and J usage is TRBJ2-1; 12 positions agree with TRBD2. The source material was PBMCs or a T cell subset sorted from them (not recorded which). This TCR was recovered from an adult woman who had mild COVID-19 (a few samples of this study predate the infection). Cell type and time point are not known. The CDR3 loop reads CATTSTSGGDNEQFF. The CDR3 DNA reads as TGTGCCACCACGTCGACTAGCGGGGGTGACAATGAGCAGTTCTTC.